This T cell receptor beta chain is drawn from a study of Ad26.COV2.S vaccination and SARS-CoV-2 variants (dated by TCRdb to the early 2020s). Concerning the study at large: Donors in the vaccine arm were drawn from COV1001, a multicentre, randomized, double-blind, placebo-controlled phase I-IIa trial testing Ad26.COV2.S in healthy adults. Ad26.COV2.S was administered intramuscularly at 5 x 10^10 or 1 x 10^11 viral particles, either as a single shot or as two shots given 56 days apart. Sequencing of the TCRbeta repertoire served to evaluate the specificity and breadth of SARS-CoV-2-reactive T cell receptors following Ad26.COV2.S vaccination. The TCR-sequenced set comprised approximately 30 samples: around 20 Ad26.COV2.S vaccine recipients, 5 placebo recipients and 8 SARS-CoV-2 convalescent individuals. Participants in the trial were split at random into five groups of five each, receiving low-dose or high-dose Ad26.COV2.S once or twice, or else placebo on both occasions. Investigators did not know the trial group allocation while performing experiments and assessing outcomes.

Study-level results and caveats: Spike-specific TCR breadth was higher in Ad26.COV2.S recipients than in placebo recipients (P = 0.0014). Substantial breadth of spike-specific CD8+ and CD4+ T cell responses was reported after vaccination. Comparing responses between vaccine doses or regimens was not something the study was powered to do. Vaccine and placebo recipients had comparable non-spike TCR breadth, which fits with the vaccine containing only spike. The authors noted that total T cell responses may have been underestimated by the TCR breadth and depth analyses.

The label giving this sample's treatment or condition can be read as: approximately 18 received Ad26.COV2.S at low or high dose, single or two shots; about 5 received placebo; per-sample allocation not given. For vaccine and placebo recipients, the sequenced repertoires came from samples collected on day 63 after the first injection. In Cohort 1b, about 25 adults aged 18-55 years were enrolled at a single site in Boston, USA, between 29 July and 7 August 2020. As a vaccine, Ad26.COV2.S was a replication-incompetent adenovirus type 26 vector that expressed a prefusion-stabilized SARS-CoV-2 spike protein derived from the original Wuhan strain. The immunoSEQ Assay was used to sequence TCRbeta CDR3 regions. After extraction, genomic DNA underwent amplification by bias-controlled multiplex PCR, followed by high-throughput sequencing. In the paper's pipeline: To quantify the absolute abundance of every unique TCRbeta CDR3 region, sequences were collapsed and filtered. Usable DNA was measured by amplifying reference genes present in all nucleated cells, and TCRbeta template counts were normalized to that usable DNA to estimate T cell fraction. Repertoire TCRs were annotated as SARS-CoV-2-specific by exact matching of V gene, CDR3 amino acid sequence and J gene to a known reactive TCR set. The reference SARS-CoV-2 TCR set was obtained from MIRA and was filtered for enrichment in COVID-19-positive ImmuneCODE repertoires, whereby public or cross-reactive TCRs were removed. Using the MIRA antigens, annotated TCRs were further analysed by specific ORF or by position within an ORF. Breadth was defined as the number of annotated unique rearrangements divided by the total number of unique productive rearrangements, and depth was defined as the summed frequency of the annotated unique rearrangements. Two-sided Wilcoxon rank-sum tests were applied when comparing TCR breadth between groups. This is the immuneACCESS table as TCRdb keeps it, with only in-frame sequences that have V and J called. A part of the clones is gone; compared with another copy, unresolved V genes explain less than half, and the rest is unexplained. That table gives V, J and clone size, and the DNA gave D and trimming. The sample yields some 300,000 clones; more than 70% were counted once. 1.5% to 2% of the sample lies in the top ten.

Concerning this clone itself: Its binding antigen is unknown. No per-base quality is available; no much larger clone lies one base away.

From the cysteine up to the phenylalanine, the CDR3 has a length of 13 residues. Of all the DNA, just the CDR3 is kept, 39 bases in frame from base 1. Taken from the germline V gene, the CDR1 and CDR2 loops are LGHNA and YNFKEQ. Relative to germline, V is 4 bases shorter and J is 4 bases shorter, with 8 bases between their ends. The sequence joins TRBV4-2 to TRBJ2-1, and perhaps TRBD1 as D gene, on 6 matching bases. The source was peripheral blood, collected in a trial of Ad26.COV2.S vaccine versus placebo. This receptor was taken from a person aged 18 to 65 who received the Ad26.COV2.S COVID-19 vaccine or a placebo. The CDR3 protein is CASSPGAYNEQFF. The bases are TGTGCCAGCAGCCCAGGGGCGTACAATGAGCAGTTCTTC.